The rows below give T cell receptor beta chains drawn from one sample of a study of long-term antiretroviral therapy in people with HIV. TCRdb's copy holds only in-frame clones and misses some; the assay was immunoSEQ multiplex PCR. The profile covers 30,000 or so clones, with approximately 83% appearing a single time and 3.8% taken by the ten largest. The material was unsorted PBMCs, obtained 0.8 years before starting antiretroviral therapy. These receptors came from a young man with HIV. Each CDR3 is given with its conserved first and last residue. The D gene is left open where the match is weak. Only some rows state a clone size, as once, few, many or a class for expanded clones.

size,D,J,V,DNA,CDR3
.,.,TRBJ1-4,TRBV9,TGTGCCAGCAGCGTTCAGGGGAGGGGTTCGGAAAAACTGTTTTTT,CASSVQGRGSEKLFF
once,.,TRBJ2-7,TRBV6-5,TGTGCCAGCAGCCCCGGACAAGTCGAGCAGTACTTC,CASSPGQVEQYF
.,.,TRBJ1-1,TRBV27,TGTGCCAGCCTCAAGGGGCTAGGTGAAGCTTTCTTT,CASLKGLGEAFF
.,.,TRBJ2-7,TRBV5-1,TGCGCCAGCAGCTTGGGCCCCTTATACGAGCAGTACTTC,CASSLGPLYEQYF
.,TRBD1,TRBJ1-1,TRBV10-3,TGTGCCATCAGTGGACAGGGTGGCGAGAACACTGAAGCTTTCTTT,CAISGQGGENTEAFF
.,.,TRBJ2-7,TRBV2,TGTGCCAGCAGTGAACAGCCGGAGGACTACGAGCAGTACTTC,CASSEQPEDYEQYF
.,.,TRBJ2-7,TRBV4-3,TGCGCCAGCAGCCAAGATGAGGGCCCCTACGAGCAGTACTTC,CASSQDEGPYEQYF
.,.,TRBJ1-3,TRBV19,TGTGCCAGCCAGAGGGACTCTGGAAACACCATATATTTT,CASQRDSGNTIYF
few,.,TRBJ2-5,TRBV5-5,TGTGCCAGCAGCTTGAGTCAAGGGGGGCTGCTACAAGAGACCCAGTACTTC,CASSLSQGGLLQETQYF
few,.,TRBJ1-1,TRBV7-6,TGTGCCAGCAGCCCATCAGTGGGGCCTTCAAAAGCTTTCTTT,CASSPSVGPSKAFF
.,TRBD1,TRBJ2-2,TRBV19,TGTGCCAGTCGGGACAGCAGCGCGGACACCGGGGAGCTGTTTTTT,CASRDSSADTGELFF
.,.,TRBJ1-3,TRBV5-4,TGTGCCAGCAGCACGGGGCCGACCGCGGATCGAAACACCATATATTTT,CASSTGPTADRNTIYF
.,TRBD1,TRBJ1-1,TRBV7-8,TGTGCCAGCAGCTTAAGCGCTCAGGGGGCGGCTTTCTTT,CASSLSAQGAAFF
.,.,TRBJ1-5,TRBV28,TGTGCCAGCAGGCCCTTTTATAGCAATCAGCCCCAGCATTTT,CASRPFYSNQPQHF
.,.,TRBJ2-1,TRBV5-1,TGCGCCAGCAGCTTGGAGGGCAGGGGTAATGAGCAGTTCTTC,CASSLEGRGNEQFF
.,.,TRBJ1-3,TRBV12-5,TGTGCTAGTGGAAACGGGACCGGAGGAAACACCATATATTTT,CASGNGTGGNTIYF
few,.,TRBJ1-3,TRBV7-8,TGTGCCAGCTCGATGGGAAACACCATATATTTT,CASSMGNTIYF
.,TRBD1,TRBJ1-1,TRBV11-3,TGTGCCAGCAGCCCCGGACAGGGGAGGACTGAAGCTTTCTTT,CASSPGQGRTEAFF
.,.,TRBJ1-5,TRBV5-6,TGTGCCAGCAGCGTCGGACAGATTAATCAGCCCCAGCATTTT,CASSVGQINQPQHF
.,TRBD2,TRBJ2-5,TRBV11-2,TGTGCCAGCAGCTACCCCCGGGGAGCGGGAGAAGAGACCCAGTACTTC,CASSYPRGAGEETQYF
.,.,TRBJ2-1,TRBV4-3,TGCGCCAGCAGCCAAGGCCCAGGGGAGCAGTTCTTC,CASSQGPGEQFF
few,TRBD1,TRBJ1-2,TRBV6-5,TGTGCCAGTAGGACAGGGGTTGGCTACACCTTC,CASRTGVGYTF
.,.,TRBJ1-5,TRBV6-5,TGTGCCAGCAGTACAATCCCCCGGGCGGATCAGCCCCAGCATTTT,CASSTIPRADQPQHF
.,.,TRBJ2-1,TRBV7-9,TGTGCCAGCAGCTTCGAGGGAGGACAGGCCCAACATGAGCAGTTCTTC,CASSFEGGQAQHEQFF
.,TRBD1,TRBJ1-1,TRBV29-1,TGCAGCGTTGTCGTACAGGGGGCAGGTGAAGCTTTCTTT,CSVVVQGAGEAFF
.,TRBD1,TRBJ1-6,TRBV10-3,TGTGCCATCAGTGAGCAGGGGGGAGATTCACCCCTCCACTTT,CAISEQGGDSPLHF
.,.,TRBJ1-2,TRBV2,TGTGCCAGCAGCCTATCGGCAGTCCGATATGGCTACACCTTC,CASSLSAVRYGYTF
.,.,TRBJ2-2,TRBV5-1,TGCGCCAGCAGCCTGGACAGTTCCACCGGGGAGCTGTTTTTT,CASSLDSSTGELFF
.,TRBD2,TRBJ2-1,TRBV5-4,TGTGCCAGCAGCTTCGGACTAGCGGGGGACAATGAGCAGTTCTTC,CASSFGLAGDNEQFF
.,.,TRBJ1-2,TRBV7-8,TGTGCCAGCAGCTTGGGGGGCGGGTATGGCTACACCTTC,CASSLGGGYGYTF
.,.,TRBJ1-2,TRBV18,TGTGCCAGCTCACCACGGGGGTACTATGGCTACACCTTC,CASSPRGYYGYTF
.,.,TRBJ1-1,TRBV5-4,TGTGCCAGCAGCGTGGCGACCATGAGGAACACTGAAGCTTTCTTT,CASSVATMRNTEAFF
.,TRBD1,TRBJ1-2,TRBV4-2,TGTGCCAGCAGCCAACTCACAGGGGATGGCTACACCTTC,CASSQLTGDGYTF
.,.,TRBJ1-5,TRBV5-4,TGTGCCAGCAGCTCTCTGGGGGGACGGAGCAATCAGCCCCAGCATTTT,CASSSLGGRSNQPQHF
.,.,TRBJ1-5,TRBV4-2,TGTGCCAGCAGCCAAGGGGGGAGTGGGAATCAGCCCCAGCATTTT,CASSQGGSGNQPQHF
.,.,TRBJ2-6,TRBV13,TGTGCCAGCACCGAGGCCGGATCGGGGGCCAACGTCCTGACTTTC,CASTEAGSGANVLTF
.,.,TRBJ1-2,TRBV10-3,TGTGCCATCAGTGAAGGGGCAGGGCCCTACTATGGCTACACCTTC,CAISEGAGPYYGYTF
few,TRBD2,TRBJ2-1,TRBV5-4,TGTGCCAGCAGCCTCTCTAGCGGGTCTTACAATGAGCAGTTCTTC,CASSLSSGSYNEQFF
.,.,TRBJ2-1,TRBV2,TGTGCCAGCCTCCTCCCAGGAACCAGGTTGAATGAGCAGTTCTTC,CASLLPGTRLNEQFF
.,.,TRBJ2-7,TRBV4-2,TGTGCCAGCAGCCTCCTCGACAGGAGCTCCTACGAGCAGTACTTC,CASSLLDRSSYEQYF
.,.,TRBJ1-1,TRBV18,TGTGCCAGCTCACCTCGGAGGGAGGACACTGAAGCTTTCTTT,CASSPRREDTEAFF
.,TRBD2,TRBJ2-2,TRBV10-2,TGCGCCAGCAGCGGACTAGTAGGGGCCACCGGGGAGCTGTTTTTT,CASSGLVGATGELFF
.,TRBD1,TRBJ1-5,TRBV15,TGTGCCACCAGCAGACAGGGGGCAAATCAGCCCCAGCATTTT,CATSRQGANQPQHF
.,.,TRBJ2-1,TRBV11-3,TGTGCCAGCAGCTTAGTCGGAGGAGGGGTGGATGAGCAGTTCTTC,CASSLVGGGVDEQFF
.,TRBD1,TRBJ1-2,TRBV6-5,TGTGCCAGCAGTAGGGACAGGGGAGCTTATGGCTACACCTTC,CASSRDRGAYGYTF
.,.,TRBJ2-3,TRBV16,TGTGCCAGCAGCCAATTTCAGAACAAGGATACGCAGTATTTT,CASSQFQNKDTQYF
.,.,TRBJ2-7,TRBV30,TGTGCCTGGACCCTCGGCAGGGCGTCCGACGAGCAGTACTTC,CAWTLGRASDEQYF
few,.,TRBJ1-1,TRBV28,TGTGCCAGTCGTTTGGGTCCGACACATAACACTGAAGCTTTCTTT,CASRLGPTHNTEAFF
.,TRBD1,TRBJ1-2,TRBV5-1,TGCGCCAGCAGCAAGGGACAGGGTGTCGCGGCTAACTATGGCTACACCTTC,CASSKGQGVAANYGYTF
.,TRBD1,TRBJ1-1,TRBV5-1,TGCGCCAGCAGCTTGTTGACAGGGAGGGTTTTCTTT,CASSLLTGRVFF
.,.,TRBJ2-7,TRBV11-1,TGTGCCAGCAGCTTAGCGGGGGACTACGAGCAGTACTTC,CASSLAGDYEQYF
once,.,TRBJ1-5,TRBV18,TGTGCCAGCTCAGACCGGGACAAGAATCAGCCCCAGCATTTT,CASSDRDKNQPQHF
.,.,TRBJ2-1,TRBV27,TGTGCCAGCAGTTTGGTGGGGTACGCCTACAATGAGCAGTTCTTC,CASSLVGYAYNEQFF
.,.,TRBJ1-3,TRBV7-9,TGTGCCAGCAGCCCACGCTCTCGACCTGGAAACACCATATATTTT,CASSPRSRPGNTIYF
.,.,TRBJ1-5,TRBV27,TGTGCCAGCAGTCCCGGACGATTTTATCAGCCCCAGCATTTT,CASSPGRFYQPQHF
.,.,TRBJ1-1,TRBV19,TGTGCCAGTAGTATAGATCCGGTCACTGAAGCTTTCTTT,CASSIDPVTEAFF
.,.,TRBJ2-2,TRBV7-2,TGTGCCAGCAGACCCGGAACGAACACCGGGGAGCTGTTTTTT,CASRPGTNTGELFF